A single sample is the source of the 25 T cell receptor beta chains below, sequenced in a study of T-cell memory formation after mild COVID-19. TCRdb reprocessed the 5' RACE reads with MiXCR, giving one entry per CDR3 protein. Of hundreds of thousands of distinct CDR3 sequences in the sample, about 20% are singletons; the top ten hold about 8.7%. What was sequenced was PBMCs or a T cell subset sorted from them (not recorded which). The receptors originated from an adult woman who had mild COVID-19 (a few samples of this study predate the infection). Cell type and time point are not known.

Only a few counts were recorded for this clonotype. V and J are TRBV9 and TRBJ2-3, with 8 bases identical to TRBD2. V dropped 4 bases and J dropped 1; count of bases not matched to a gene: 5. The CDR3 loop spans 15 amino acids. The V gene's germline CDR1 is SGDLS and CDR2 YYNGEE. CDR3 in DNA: TGTGCCAGCAGCCCGGAAGCGGGGGGCACAGATACGCAGTATTTT. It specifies CASSPEAGGTDTQYF.

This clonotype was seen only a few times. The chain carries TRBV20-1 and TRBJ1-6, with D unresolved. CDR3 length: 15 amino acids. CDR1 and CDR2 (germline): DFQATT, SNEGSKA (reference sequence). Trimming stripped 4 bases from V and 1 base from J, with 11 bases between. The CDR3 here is CSAKNAGSYNSPLHF. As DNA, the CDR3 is TGCAGTGCTAAGAACGCTGGGTCCTATAATTCACCCCTCCACTTT.

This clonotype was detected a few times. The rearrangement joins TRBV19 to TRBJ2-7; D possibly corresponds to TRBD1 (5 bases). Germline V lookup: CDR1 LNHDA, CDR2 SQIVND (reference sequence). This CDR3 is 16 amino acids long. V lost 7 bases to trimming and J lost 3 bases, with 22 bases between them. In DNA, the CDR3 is TGTGCCAGTAAGCCCGGAGAAGCCTCAGGACACTACGAGCAGTACTTC. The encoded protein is CASKPGEASGHYEQYF.

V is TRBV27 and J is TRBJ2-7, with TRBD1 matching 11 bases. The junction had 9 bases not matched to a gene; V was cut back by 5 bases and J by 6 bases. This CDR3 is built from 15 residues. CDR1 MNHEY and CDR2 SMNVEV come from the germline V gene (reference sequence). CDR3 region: CASSMGTGGKSEQYF. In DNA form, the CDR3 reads TGTGCCAGCAGTATGGGGACAGGGGGAAAGAGCGAGCAGTACTTC.

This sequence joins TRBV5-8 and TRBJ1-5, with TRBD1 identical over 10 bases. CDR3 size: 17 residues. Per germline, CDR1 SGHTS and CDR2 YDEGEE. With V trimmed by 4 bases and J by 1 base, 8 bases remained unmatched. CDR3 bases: TGTGCCAGCAGCCACGGACAGGGGGATTGGAGCAATCAGCCCCAGCATTTT. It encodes CASSHGQGDWSNQPQHF.

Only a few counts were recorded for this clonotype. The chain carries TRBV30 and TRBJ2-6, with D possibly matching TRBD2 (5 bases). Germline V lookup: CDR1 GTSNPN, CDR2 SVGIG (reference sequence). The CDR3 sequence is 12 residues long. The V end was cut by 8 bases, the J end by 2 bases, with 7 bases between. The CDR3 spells CALAAGANVLTF. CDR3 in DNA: TGTGCCCTAGCTGCTGGGGCCAACGTCCTGACTTTC.

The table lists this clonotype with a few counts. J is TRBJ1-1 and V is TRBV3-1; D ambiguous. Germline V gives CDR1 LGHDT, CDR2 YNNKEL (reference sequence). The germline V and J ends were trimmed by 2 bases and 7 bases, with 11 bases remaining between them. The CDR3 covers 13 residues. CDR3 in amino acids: CASSQSGLGEAFF. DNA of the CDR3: TGTGCCAGCAGCCAATCCGGGTTGGGTGAAGCTTTCTTT.

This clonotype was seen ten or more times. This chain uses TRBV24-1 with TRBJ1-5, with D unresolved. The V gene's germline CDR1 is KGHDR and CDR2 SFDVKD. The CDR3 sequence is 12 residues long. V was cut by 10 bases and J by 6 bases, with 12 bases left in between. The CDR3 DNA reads TGTGCCACGTCCCAATCGGGTCAGCCCCAGCATTTT. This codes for CATSQSGQPQHF.

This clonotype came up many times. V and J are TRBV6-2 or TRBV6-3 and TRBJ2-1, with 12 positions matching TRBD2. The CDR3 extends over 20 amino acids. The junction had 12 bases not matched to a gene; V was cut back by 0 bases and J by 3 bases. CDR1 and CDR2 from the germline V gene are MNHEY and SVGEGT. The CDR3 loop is CASSYSSSGGAEGGYNEQFF. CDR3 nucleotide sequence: TGTGCCAGCAGTTACTCTTCTAGCGGGGGGGCCGAGGGAGGCTACAATGAGCAGTTCTTC.

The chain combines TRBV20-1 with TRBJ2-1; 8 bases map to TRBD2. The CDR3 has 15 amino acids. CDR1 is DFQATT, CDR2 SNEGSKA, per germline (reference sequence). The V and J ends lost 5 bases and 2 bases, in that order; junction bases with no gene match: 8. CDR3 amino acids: CSAPLSGSAYNEQFF. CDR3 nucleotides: TGCAGTGCTCCTCTGAGCGGGAGTGCCTACAATGAGCAGTTCTTC.

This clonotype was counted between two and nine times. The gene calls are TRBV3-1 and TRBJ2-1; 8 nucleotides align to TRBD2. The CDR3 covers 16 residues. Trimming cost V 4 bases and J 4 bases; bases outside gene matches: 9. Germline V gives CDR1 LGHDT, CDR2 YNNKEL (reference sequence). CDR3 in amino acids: CASSPSGGEAYNEQFF. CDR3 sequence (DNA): TGTGCCAGCAGCCCAAGCGGGGGAGAAGCGTACAATGAGCAGTTCTTC.

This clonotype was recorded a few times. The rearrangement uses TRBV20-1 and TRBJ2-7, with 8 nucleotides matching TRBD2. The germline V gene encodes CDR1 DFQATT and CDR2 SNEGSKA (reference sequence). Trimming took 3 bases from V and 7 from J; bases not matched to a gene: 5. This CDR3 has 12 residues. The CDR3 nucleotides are TGCAGTGCTAGCGGGAGGGCCCGGGAGCAGTACTTC. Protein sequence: CSASGRAREQYF.

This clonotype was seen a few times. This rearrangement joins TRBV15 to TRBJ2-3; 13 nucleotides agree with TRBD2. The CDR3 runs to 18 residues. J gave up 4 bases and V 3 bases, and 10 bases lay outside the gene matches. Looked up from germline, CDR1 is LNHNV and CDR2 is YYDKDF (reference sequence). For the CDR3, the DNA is TGTGCCACCAGCAGCGAAACTAGCGGGGGGGCTTATTCAGATACGCAGTATTTT. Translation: CATSSETSGGAYSDTQYF.

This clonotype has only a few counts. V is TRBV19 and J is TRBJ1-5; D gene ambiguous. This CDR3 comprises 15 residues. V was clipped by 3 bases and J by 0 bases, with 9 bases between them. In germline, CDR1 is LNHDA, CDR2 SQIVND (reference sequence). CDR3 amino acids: CASSMDDYSNQPQHF. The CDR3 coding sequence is TGTGCCAGTAGTATGGATGATTATAGCAATCAGCCCCAGCATTTT.

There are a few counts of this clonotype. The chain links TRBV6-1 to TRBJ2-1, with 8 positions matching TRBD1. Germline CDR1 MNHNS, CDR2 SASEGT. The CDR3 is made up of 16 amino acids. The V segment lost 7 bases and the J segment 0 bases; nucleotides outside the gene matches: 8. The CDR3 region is CASKKPGQVSYNEQFF. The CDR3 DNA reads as TGTGCCAGCAAGAAACCGGGACAGGTCTCCTACAATGAGCAGTTCTTC.

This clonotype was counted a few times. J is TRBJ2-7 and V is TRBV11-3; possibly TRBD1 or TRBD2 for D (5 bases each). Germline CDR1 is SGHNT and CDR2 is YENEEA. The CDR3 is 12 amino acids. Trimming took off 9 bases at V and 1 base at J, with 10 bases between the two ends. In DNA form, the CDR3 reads TGTGCCAGGGGACGGTTGTCCTACGAGCAGTACTTC. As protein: CARGRLSYEQYF. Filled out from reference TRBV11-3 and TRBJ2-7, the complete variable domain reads EAGVVQSPRYKIIEKKQPVAFWCNPISGHNTLYWYLQNLGQGPELLIRYENEEAVDDSQLPKDRFSAERLKGVDSTLKIQPAELGDSAVYLCARGRLSYEQYFGPGTRLTVT.

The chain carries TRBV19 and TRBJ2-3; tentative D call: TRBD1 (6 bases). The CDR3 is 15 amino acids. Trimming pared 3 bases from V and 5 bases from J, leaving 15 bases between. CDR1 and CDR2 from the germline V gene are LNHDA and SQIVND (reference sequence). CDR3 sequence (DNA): TGTGCCAGTAGTATGGAAAGGGGGTGGGGAGATACGCAGTATTTT. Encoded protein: CASSMERGWGDTQYF.

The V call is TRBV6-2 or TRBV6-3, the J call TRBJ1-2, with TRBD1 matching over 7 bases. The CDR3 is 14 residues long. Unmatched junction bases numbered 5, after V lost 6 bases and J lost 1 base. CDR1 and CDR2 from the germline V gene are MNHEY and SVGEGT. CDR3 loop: CASREGADNYGYTF. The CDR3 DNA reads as TGTGCCAGCAGGGAGGGGGCGGATAACTATGGCTACACCTTC.

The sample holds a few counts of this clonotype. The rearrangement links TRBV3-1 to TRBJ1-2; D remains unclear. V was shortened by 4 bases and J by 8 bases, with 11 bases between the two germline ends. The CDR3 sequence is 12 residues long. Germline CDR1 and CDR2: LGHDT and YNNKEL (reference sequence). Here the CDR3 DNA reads TGTGCCAGCAGCCGCCGAACAGCGGGCTACACCTTC. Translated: CASSRRTAGYTF.

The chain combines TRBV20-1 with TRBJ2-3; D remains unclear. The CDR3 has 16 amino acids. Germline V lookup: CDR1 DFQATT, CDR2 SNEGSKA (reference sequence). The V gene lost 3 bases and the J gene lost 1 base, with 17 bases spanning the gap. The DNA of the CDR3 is TGCAGTGCTAGGGGATCTCGGTGGGCTGGCACAGATACGCAGTATTTT. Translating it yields CSARGSRWAGTDTQYF.

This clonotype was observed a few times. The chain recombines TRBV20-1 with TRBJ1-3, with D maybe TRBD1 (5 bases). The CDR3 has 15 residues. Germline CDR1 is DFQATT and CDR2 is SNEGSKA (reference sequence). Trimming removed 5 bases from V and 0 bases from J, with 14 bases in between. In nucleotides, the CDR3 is TGCAGTGCTCAGTCGAGGGGCCCCTCTGGAAACACCATATATTTT. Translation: CSAQSRGPSGNTIYF.

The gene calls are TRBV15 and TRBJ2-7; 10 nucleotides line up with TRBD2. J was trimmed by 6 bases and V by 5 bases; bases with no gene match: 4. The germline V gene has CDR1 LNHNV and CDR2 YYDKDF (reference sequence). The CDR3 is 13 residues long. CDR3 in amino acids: CATSLAGVLEQYF. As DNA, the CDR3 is TGTGCCACCAGCCTAGCGGGAGTGCTCGAGCAGTACTTC. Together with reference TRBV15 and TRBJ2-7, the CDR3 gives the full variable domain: DAMVIQNPRYQVTQFGKPVTLSCSQTLNHNVMYWYQQKSSQAPKLLFHYYDKDFNNEADTPDNFQSRRPNTSFCFLDIRSPGLGDTAMYLCATSLAGVLEQYFGPGTRLTVT.

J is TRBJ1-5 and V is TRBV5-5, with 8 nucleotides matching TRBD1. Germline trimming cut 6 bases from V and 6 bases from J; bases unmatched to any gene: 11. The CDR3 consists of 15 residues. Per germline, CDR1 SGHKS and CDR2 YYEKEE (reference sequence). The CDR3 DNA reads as TGTGCCAGCACCCCTCTTGCAGGGGGCTCTCAGCCCCAGCATTTT. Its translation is CASTPLAGGSQPQHF.

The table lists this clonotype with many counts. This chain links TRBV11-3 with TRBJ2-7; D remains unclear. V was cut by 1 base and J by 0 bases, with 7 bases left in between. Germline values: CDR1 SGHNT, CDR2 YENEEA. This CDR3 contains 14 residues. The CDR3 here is CASSLGQASYEQYF. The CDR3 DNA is TGTGCCAGCAGCTTAGGGCAGGCCTCCTACGAGCAGTACTTC. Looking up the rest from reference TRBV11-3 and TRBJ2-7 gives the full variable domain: EAGVVQSPRYKIIEKKQPVAFWCNPISGHNTLYWYLQNLGQGPELLIRYENEEAVDDSQLPKDRFSAERLKGVDSTLKIQPAELGDSAVYLCASSLGQASYEQYFGPGTRLTVT.

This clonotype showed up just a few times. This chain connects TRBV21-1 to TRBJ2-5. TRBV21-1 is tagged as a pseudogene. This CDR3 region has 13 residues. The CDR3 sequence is CASSKGTQETQYF. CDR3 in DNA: TGTGCCAGCAGCAAAGGGACCCAAGAGACCCAGTACTTC.